This TCR beta chain was recovered during a study of CXCR3-negative and CXCR3-positive naive CD8 T cells. The study, taken as a whole, reports: Memory cells differed in TRBV-TRBJ usage, but naive CXCR3-negative and CXCR3-positive cells had similar usage. Higher TRB CDR3 hydrophobicity marked CXCR3-positive naive cells relative to CXCR3-negative naive cells. After cryopreservation, expression of CXCR3 was partially reduced, and most assays were run with fresh PBMCs. The study found comparably high diversity in both naive subsets and much lower diversity in memory CD8+ cells.

CDR1 SGDLS and CDR2 YYNGEE come from the germline V gene. This CDR3 comprises 15 residues. CD45RO-CCR7+CD27+CD95- cells counted as naive CD8+ T cells. Turning to this clonotype: Its antigen is undetermined.

TRB cDNA was prepared as libraries by UMI-labeled 5' RACE. TCRdb re-called the 5' RACE reads and gives one entry per CDR3 protein, without DNA. The listing contains approximately 100,000 distinct CDR3 sequences. Sequencing was done on a sample of naive CXCR3+ CD8+ T cells from blood. Subset of the sample: CD45RO-CCR7+CD27+CD95- naive CD8+ T cells expressing CXCR3 (TNR3+). The chain carries TRBV9 and TRBJ2-2; TCRdb indicates TRBD2, and absent DNA this call remains unverified. The receptor comes from a human donor in good health. Some clones in this sample may be carry-over from other donors' samples. The CDR3 reads CASSVDGGATGELFF.